The T cell receptor beta chain described here comes from a study of PD-L1 blockade in urothelial cancer. As for the study in general: Bladder-origin urothelial cancer in males covered most of the roughly 29 patients. At 6 weeks and at 3 weeks (second dose) after treatment start, blood was analyzed. Across blood samples, T cells had a median count of approximately 130,000.

Synthetic spike-ins, TCR analog templates, were added into each PCR. Sequenced by immunoSEQ multiplex PCR; TCRdb stores in-frame clones only, minus some. The profile shows about 40,000 clones, roughly 82% of them singletons. Trimming at V came to 3 bases and at J to 3 bases, leaving 2 bases not matched to a gene. The CDR3 totals 14 residues. Germline lookup yields CDR1 KGHSH and CDR2 LQKENI. As to time point: peripheral blood 6 weeks after treatment start. Specimen: PBMCs, collected around atezolizumab (anti-PD-L1) treatment. The clonotype originates from a man between 35 and 55 years old with urothelial cancer. The chain joins TRBV18 to TRBJ1-5; TRBD1 matches at 7 bases. Here the CDR3 reads CASSPGQLNQPQHF. CDR3 DNA: TGTGCCAGCTCACCGGGACAGCTCAATCAGCCCCAGCATTTT. Using reference TRBV18 and TRBJ1-5 for the parts outside the CDR3, the full variable domain is NAGVMQNPRHLVRRRGQEARLRCSPMKGHSHVYWYRQLPEEGLKFMVYLQKENIIDESGMPKERFSAEFPKEGPSILRIQQVVRGDSAAYFCASSPGQLNQPQHFGDGTRLSIL.